Listed here are 22 T cell receptor beta chains from one sample, sequenced in a study of T cell repertoires in cytomegalovirus infection. TCRdb reprocessed the reads via MiXCR and lists one record per CDR3 protein. The repertoire holds roughly 350,000 distinct CDR3 sequences, with nearly 35% as singletons. The antigens of these receptors remain unknown. The starting material was cultured PBMCs, obtained from culture after CMV antigen stimulation. The receptors originated from a human donor in good health (CMV status not recorded). Some clones in this sample may be carry-over from other donors' samples.

The chain couples TRBV7-2 to TRBJ1-1; D is possibly TRBD1 (5 bases). The CDR3 is made up of 12 amino acids. V was trimmed by 4 bases and J by 6 bases, leaving 9 bases between them. In germline, CDR1 is SGHTA, CDR2 FQGNSA. The CDR3 loop reads CASSSQTAEAFF. The CDR3 DNA sequence: TGTGCCAGCAGCTCGCAGACAGCTGAAGCTTTCTTT.

This clonotype was recorded only once. V gene TRBV9 combines with J gene TRBJ2-1; D unclear. Looked up from germline, CDR1 is SGDLS and CDR2 is YYNGEE. The CDR3 extends over 14 amino acids. Trimming removed 3 bases at V and 9 bases at J, with 16 bases between. The DNA for the CDR3 is TGTGCCAGCAGCGAACATCTGACCCGGACTGAGCAGTTCTTC. It translates to CASSEHLTRTEQFF.

In this sample, this clonotype turned up a few times. One end of the junction fails to match germline, which may point to a read error. The chain carries TRBV12-3 or TRBV12-4 and TRBJ2-7, with 10 bases fitting TRBD2. This CDR3 contains 14 residues. CDR3 amino acids: CASSPSGSSHEQYF. The CDR3 DNA follows: TGTGCCAGCAGTCCTAGCGGGAGCTCCCACGAGCAGTACTTC.

The CDR3 is CASSSGQGTFNQPQHF. CDR3 coding DNA: TGTGCCAGTAGTTCGGGACAGGGAACGTTCAATCAGCCCCAGCATTTT. V is TRBV19 and J is TRBJ1-5; 9 nucleotides match TRBD1. The CDR3 extends over 16 amino acids. CDR1 LNHDA and CDR2 SQIVND come from the germline V gene (reference sequence). Trimming at V came to 5 bases and at J to 3 bases, leaving 8 bases not matched to a gene.

This clonotype was detected a few times. This chain uses TRBV12-5 with TRBJ2-1, with 7 bases fitting TRBD2. Trimming removed 2 bases from V and 0 bases from J; junction bases left unmatched: 4. Germline loops: CDR1 LGHNT, CDR2 FRNRAP. The CDR3 is made up of 16 amino acids. The CDR3 DNA reads TGTGCTAGTGGTTTGCCTAGCGGAGTCTCCTACAATGAGCAGTTCTTC. Protein product: CASGLPSGVSYNEQFF.

The V call is TRBV10-3, the J call TRBJ2-3; a weak D match, TRBD1 (6 bases). The length of the CDR3 is 15 residues. The V and J ends lost 11 bases and 0 bases respectively, with 18 bases between them. The germline V gene encodes CDR1 ENHRY and CDR2 SYGVKD. CDR3 loop: CAASVTGLSTDTQYF. The DNA for the CDR3 is TGTGCCGCCTCCGTTACAGGGTTAAGCACAGATACGCAGTATTTT.

In its sample, this clonotype was seen a few times. The gene calls are TRBV7-8 and TRBJ2-3, with 9 bases aligning to TRBD2. Unmatched junction bases numbered 18, after V lost 6 bases and J lost 2 bases. Germline V lookup: CDR1 SGHVS, CDR2 FQNEAQ. The CDR3 runs to 19 residues. The DNA of the CDR3 is TGTGCCAGCAGGAGGCGGGAGGGCCGTTATTCTCCATTCACAGATACGCAGTATTTT. It translates to CASRRREGRYSPFTDTQYF.

The rearrangement uses TRBV12-3 or TRBV12-4 and TRBJ2-7, with a weak D call TRBD1 (6 bases). This CDR3 is 14 amino acids long. Between the trimmed V and J ends, which lost 3 bases and 3 bases, there was a span of 12 bases. Here the CDR3 reads CASSFLQGRYEQYF. The CDR3 region has the DNA TGTGCCAGCAGTTTCCTACAGGGTCGCTACGAGCAGTACTTC.

This clonotype was picked up a small number of times. CDR3 protein: CASSPRTGVGEQYF. The CDR3 nucleotides are TGTGCCAGCAGTCCCCGGACAGGGGTGGGGGAGCAGTACTTC. V and J are TRBV6-1 and TRBJ2-7; 9 nucleotides align to TRBD1. The germline CDR1 and CDR2 sequences are MNHNS and SASEGT. This CDR3 region has 14 residues. The V and J ends lost 5 bases and 7 bases, in that order; junction bases with no gene match: 9.

The V and J genes are TRBV19 and TRBJ2-3, with 12 bases identical to TRBD2. With V trimmed by 5 bases and J by 0 bases, 9 bases remained unmatched. CDR1 LNHDA and CDR2 SQIVND come from the germline V gene (reference sequence). The CDR3 extends over 18 amino acids. The CDR3 spells CASSASGRAYPSTDTQYF. The CDR3 DNA reads TGTGCCAGTAGTGCTAGCGGGAGGGCCTATCCTAGCACAGATACGCAGTATTTT.

This clonotype was picked up many times. The CDR3 here is CASSSWALSGDYGYTF. CDR3 bases: TGTGCCAGCAGCTCATGGGCCCTCTCCGGGGACTATGGCTACACCTTC. V and J are TRBV7-2 and TRBJ1-2; D is ambiguous. The CDR3 is 16 amino acids. Germline CDR1 is SGHTA and CDR2 is FQGNSA. V was shortened by 4 bases and J by 3 bases, with 18 bases between the two germline ends.

This clonotype was observed a handful of times. The rearrangement links TRBV20-1 to TRBJ2-3, with 8 bases that match TRBD2. Germline CDR1 is DFQATT and CDR2 is SNEGSKA (reference sequence). The length of the CDR3 is 15 residues. Germline trimming cut 6 bases from V and 0 bases from J; bases unmatched to any gene: 8. The CDR3 DNA follows: TGCAGTGCAGCGGCCGCTAGCGGGAGCACAGATACGCAGTATTTT. This gives the protein CSAAAASGSTDTQYF.

The chain combines TRBV5-1 with TRBJ2-3, with 8 bases lining up with TRBD2. V was pared by 5 bases and J by 5 bases, with 10 bases of the junction left unmatched. The CDR3 consists of 15 residues. Germline CDR1 is SGHRS and CDR2 is YFSETQ. DNA for the CDR3: TGCGCCAGCAGGCAACTAGCGGAGGGGGGAGATACGCAGTATTTT. The encoded protein is CASRQLAEGGDTQYF.

The chain combines TRBV7-9 with TRBJ2-7; TRBD2 matches 11 bases. Germline V gene lookup returns CDR1 SEHNR and CDR2 FQNEAQ (reference sequence). This CDR3 is built from 15 residues. The V and J ends lost 5 bases and 2 bases, in that order; junction bases with no gene match: 5. The CDR3 region is CASSGGLAETYEQYF. DNA for the CDR3: TGTGCCAGCAGCGGGGGACTAGCGGAGACCTACGAGCAGTACTTC.

This clonotype turned up a few times. The CDR3: CASSQDRRPRAADTQYF. In nucleotides, the CDR3 is TGCGCCAGCAGCCAAGATAGGCGCCCCAGAGCGGCAGATACGCAGTATTTT. The chain combines TRBV4-3 with TRBJ2-3; a possible D gene is TRBD2 (5 bases). CDR3 length: 17 amino acids. V was pared by 0 bases and J by 4 bases, with 17 bases between. Germline-derived CDR1 and CDR2 are LGHNA and YSLEER.

This clonotype was seen many times. The gene calls are TRBV19 and TRBJ2-3; 10 nucleotides align to TRBD2. J lost 4 bases, V lost 5 bases, and 15 bases had no gene match. The CDR3 sequence is 18 residues long. Germline CDR1 is LNHDA and CDR2 is SQIVND (reference sequence). The CDR3 sequence: CASSPLAGVPLLPDTQYF. Written as DNA, the CDR3 is TGTGCCAGTAGTCCTCTAGCGGGAGTTCCACTCCTCCCAGATACGCAGTATTTT.

The chain combines TRBV24-1 with TRBJ2-7; unclear D gene. The CDR3 loop spans 11 amino acids. Germline V gene lookup returns CDR1 KGHDR and CDR2 SFDVKD. The V gene lost 3 bases and the J gene lost 9 bases, with 8 bases spanning the gap. The CDR3: CATSDRVRQYF. The DNA of the CDR3 is TGTGCCACCAGTGATCGGGTGCGGCAGTACTTC.

This chain uses TRBV20-1 with TRBJ2-7; a weak D match, TRBD1 (6 bases). Germline V lookup: CDR1 DFQATT, CDR2 SNEGSKA (reference sequence). This CDR3 comprises 13 residues. V lost 6 bases and J 3 bases, leaving 15 bases between the germline ends. CDR3 DNA: TGCAGTGCCCCGTGGGGGCGTTACTACGAGCAGTACTTC. It encodes CSAPWGRYYEQYF.

The sample holds a few counts of this clonotype. V and J are TRBV6-5 and TRBJ2-5; D is perhaps TRBD1 (5 bases). V was cut by 0 bases and J by 11 bases, with 10 bases left in between. Per the germline V gene, CDR1 is MNHEY and CDR2 is SVGAGI. The CDR3 consists of 12 residues. This CDR3 is CASSYSGVGQYF. The CDR3 DNA follows: TGTGCCAGCAGTTACTCAGGGGTCGGACAGTACTTC.

In this sample, this clonotype turned up a few times. The chain carries TRBV27 and TRBJ2-7; 7 nucleotides match TRBD2. The V segment lost 5 bases and the J segment 6 bases; nucleotides outside the gene matches: 22. Germline V gene sequence: CDR1 MNHEY, CDR2 SMNVEV (reference sequence). This CDR3 comprises 18 residues. CDR3 DNA sequence: TGTGCCAGCAGTCTTCGAGGTAGCGGGCCCTCCCGCCGGGGCGAGCAGTACGTC. The encoded protein is CASSLRGSGPSRRGEQYV.

In its sample, this clonotype was seen once. The rearrangement uses TRBV15 and TRBJ2-3; perhaps TRBD2 as D (5 bases). Germline V gene data show CDR1 as LNHNV and CDR2 as YYDKDF (reference sequence). This CDR3 comprises 16 residues. Trimming cost V 1 base and J 2 bases, with 13 bases left between them. The CDR3 nucleotides read TGTGCCACCAGCAGAGCTTTGGGGAGCTCCACAGATACGCAGTATTTT. Its translation: CATSRALGSSTDTQYF. Together with reference TRBV15 and TRBJ2-3, the CDR3 gives the full variable domain: DAMVIQNPRYQVTQFGKPVTLSCSQTLNHNVMYWYQQKSSQAPKLLFHYYDKDFNNEADTPDNFQSRRPNTSFCFLDIRSPGLGDTAMYLCATSRALGSSTDTQYFGPGTRLTVL.

There are a few counts of this clonotype. This chain uses TRBV27 with TRBJ1-6; D gene uncertain. Trimming removed 0 bases from V and 5 bases from J, with 8 bases in between. This CDR3 region has 15 residues. Germline loops: CDR1 MNHEY, CDR2 SMNVEV (reference sequence). The CDR3 DNA is TGTGCCAGCAGTTTATCAGAGGTTAATAATTCACCCCTCCACTTT. It yields the protein CASSLSEVNNSPLHF.